The present T cell receptor (beta chain) was sequenced within a study of cytomegalovirus exposure and HLA in healthy donors. Primers: 60 Vbeta forward and 13 Jbeta reverse. The assay was immunoSEQ multiplex PCR, and TCRdb's table has in-frame clones only and misses some. The repertoire consists of 100,000 to 150,000 clones, with over 70% occurring once and the leading ten covering more than 7%. CDR3 length: 16 amino acids. The germline V gene has CDR1 SGHVS and CDR2 FQNEAQ. The V and J ends lost 5 bases and 0 bases, in that order; junction bases with no gene match: 7. V gene TRBV7-8 combines with J gene TRBJ2-7, with 10 bases that match TRBD1. The source of this sequence is a woman aged 45-65 years in good health and CMV-seropositive. Sequenced sample: PBMCs. CDR3 in DNA: TGTGCCAGCAGCGAGGACAGGGGGGGACTCTCCTACGAGCAGTACTTC. Protein product: CASSEDRGGLSYEQYF. Drawing the rest from reference TRBV7-8 and TRBJ2-7, the complete variable domain is GAGVSQSPRYKVAKRGQDVALRCDPISGHVSLFWYQQALGQGPEFLTYFQNEAQLDKSGLPSDRFFAERPEGSVSTLKIQRTQQEDSAVYLCASSEDRGGLSYEQYFGPGTRLTVT.